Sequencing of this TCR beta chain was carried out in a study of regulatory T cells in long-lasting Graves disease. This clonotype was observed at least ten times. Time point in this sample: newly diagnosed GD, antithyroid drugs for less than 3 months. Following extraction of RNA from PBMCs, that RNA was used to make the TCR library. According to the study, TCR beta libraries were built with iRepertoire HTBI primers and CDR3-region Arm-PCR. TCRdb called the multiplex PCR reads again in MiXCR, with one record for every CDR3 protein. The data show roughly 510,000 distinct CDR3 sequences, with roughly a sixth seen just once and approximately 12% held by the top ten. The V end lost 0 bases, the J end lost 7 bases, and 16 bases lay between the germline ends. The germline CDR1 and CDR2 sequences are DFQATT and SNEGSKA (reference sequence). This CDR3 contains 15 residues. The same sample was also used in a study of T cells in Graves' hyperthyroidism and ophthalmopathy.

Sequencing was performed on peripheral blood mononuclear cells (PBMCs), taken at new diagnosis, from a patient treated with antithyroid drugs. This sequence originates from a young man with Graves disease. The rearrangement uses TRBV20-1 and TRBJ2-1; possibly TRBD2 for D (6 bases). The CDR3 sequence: CSARETPGAFNEQFF. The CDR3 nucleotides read TGCAGTGCTAGAGAAACGCCGGGAGCGTTTAATGAGCAGTTCTTC.